One and the same sample provided the 14 T cell receptor beta chains below, sequenced in a study of blood T cells in healthy people across ages. Alongside a J-beta primer mix, a sample-barcoded 5' primer served in a second PCR lasting roughly 6 to 11 cycles. TCRdb passed the 5' RACE reads through MiXCR, listing each CDR3 protein once. The profile shows over 600,000 distinct CDR3 sequences, around half of them singletons. Sequencing was done on a sample of blood. The origin of the receptors is a man older than 75 in good health.

CDR3 coding DNA: TGCGCCAGCAGCCAAGTGGGACGGACGTCTAACTATGGCTACACCTTC. It translates to CASSQVGRTSNYGYTF. The chain couples TRBV4-1 to TRBJ1-2; D is possibly TRBD1 (5 bases). Germline assignment: CDR1 MGHRA and CDR2 YSYEKL. This CDR3 region has 16 residues. V dropped 1 base and J dropped 0 bases, with 12 bases sitting between them.

The chain has TRBV12-3 or TRBV12-4 and TRBJ2-5, with TRBD2 as a possible D gene (5 bases). Near its end, the DNA agrees better with TRBJ2-7, so the J call may be wrong. This CDR3 has 14 amino acids. The CDR3 DNA is TGTGCCAGCAGTTTAGCGTCTAGCACGAACGAGCAGTACTTC. It codes for CASSLASSTNEQYF.

This chain connects TRBV7-2 to TRBJ2-5; the D gene is possibly TRBD2 (6 bases). The J call may be in error: the DNA end matches TRBJ2-7 better. This CDR3 contains 17 residues. Germline V gene lookup returns CDR1 SGHTA and CDR2 FQGNSA. The CDR3 DNA is TGTGCCAGCAGCTTAGGGAGACTAGGAGCTATCATACACGAGCAGTACTTC. This codes for CASSLGRLGAIIHEQYF.

In DNA, the CDR3 is TGTGCCAGCAGCGGGAGGCAGGATACGCAGTATTTT. Amino acid sequence: CASSGRQDTQYF. This chain uses TRBV9 with TRBJ2-3; weak D call: TRBD2 (5 bases). Per germline, CDR1 SGDLS and CDR2 YYNGEE. The V gene lost 3 bases and the J gene lost 6 bases, with 8 bases spanning the gap. The CDR3 contains 12 residues.

This clonotype came up a few times. The chain has TRBV5-5 and TRBJ2-1, with D possibly TRBD2 on 6 matching bases. The J call is doubtful: the DNA matches TRBJ2-7 better. Per germline, CDR1 SGHKS and CDR2 YYEKEE (reference sequence). This CDR3 region has 15 residues. The CDR3 region has the DNA TGTGCCAGCAGCCCCGACGGGAGCTCCTACAATGAGCAGTACTTC. It specifies CASSPDGSSYNEQYF.

Points on this clonotype: This sequence may be a read error, since a much larger clone differs from it by one base. The chain uses TRBV20-1 and TRBJ2-7, with 8 positions matching TRBD1. The CDR3 is made up of 15 amino acids. Germline V gene sequence: CDR1 DFQATT, CDR2 SNEGSKA (reference sequence). The CDR3 DNA reads as TGCAGAGCTAGAGACCAGGGGGCCTCTTCCTACGAGCAGTACTTC. Its translation is CRARDQGASSYEQYF.

The gene calls are TRBV6-2 or TRBV6-3 and TRBJ2-1; 12 nucleotides align to TRBD2. CDR3 length: 16 amino acids. Germline V CDR1 and CDR2: MNHEY, SVGEGT. Trimming removed 6 bases from V and 7 bases from J; junction bases left unmatched: 10. The CDR3 loop reads CASSLVGTSGLNEQFF. Here the CDR3 DNA reads TGTGCCAGCAGCCTCGTCGGGACTAGCGGGCTAAATGAGCAGTTCTTC.

This sequence joins TRBV9 and TRBJ2-1; tentative D call: TRBD1 (5 bases). Germline CDR1 SGDLS, CDR2 YYNGEE. V was clipped by 0 bases and J by 9 bases, with 10 bases between them. The CDR3 sequence is 13 residues long. CDR3 sequence reads: CASSVDGAREQFF. The CDR3 DNA follows: TGTGCCAGCAGCGTAGATGGGGCTCGTGAGCAGTTCTTC.

This chain connects TRBV28 to TRBJ2-5, with 12 bases that match TRBD2. Germline V gives CDR1 MDHEN, CDR2 SYDVKM. V was clipped by 4 bases and J by 3 bases; unmatched bases: 6. The CDR3 has 16 residues. This CDR3 reads CASSWGTSGSEETQYF. CDR3 bases: TGTGCCAGCAGTTGGGGGACTAGCGGGTCAGAAGAGACCCAGTACTTC. The complete variable domain, with remaining parts taken from reference TRBV28 and TRBJ2-5, reads DVKVTQSSRYLVKRTGEKVFLECVQDMDHENMFWYRQDPGLGLRLIYFSYDVKMKEKGDIPEGYSVSREKKERFSLILESASTNQTSMYLCASSWGTSGSEETQYFGPGTRLLVL.

This clonotype was recorded only once. The chain uses TRBV10-3 and TRBJ2-3; maybe TRBD2 (6 bases). Trimming took off 3 bases at V and 6 bases at J, with 19 bases between the two ends. This CDR3 spans 16 amino acids. Germline lookup yields CDR1 ENHRY and CDR2 SYGVKD. The CDR3 loop reads CAISEPGGPLPDTQYF. CDR3 in DNA: TGTGCCATCAGTGAACCCGGGGGACCGCTGCCGGATACGCAGTATTTT.

The CDR3 DNA sequence: TGCTGCGGTAGGACTGTGTTTGGTGATGGCTACACCTTC. Translated, it gives CCGRTVFGDGYTF. The V call is TRBV29-1, the J call TRBJ1-2; D is unresolved. From germline, CDR1 is SQVTM and CDR2 ANQGSEA. This CDR3 has 13 amino acids.

The chain carries TRBV7-2 and TRBJ2-1, with 9 bases that match TRBD2. Germline trimming cut 7 bases from V and 1 base from J; bases unmatched to any gene: 5. This CDR3 has 15 amino acids. Germline values: CDR1 SGHTA, CDR2 FQGNSA. The CDR3 region is CASTQTSGSYNEQFF. Written as DNA, the CDR3 is TGTGCCAGCACCCAGACTAGCGGTTCCTACAATGAGCAGTTCTTC.

This clonotype has a single count. CDR3 in amino acids: CASSLNSGVLNEQFF. In DNA, the CDR3 is TGTGCCAGCAGCTTAAATTCAGGGGTACTCAATGAGCAGTTCTTC. The chain joins TRBV7-9 to TRBJ2-1, with a possible D match to TRBD1 (6 bases). Trimming removed 2 bases at V and 6 bases at J, with 14 bases between. CDR3 length: 15 amino acids. Germline CDR1 reads SEHNR; CDR2 reads FQNEAQ (reference sequence).

This clonotype has a handful of counts. The V and J genes are TRBV29-1 and TRBJ2-7; TRBD2 is a possible D gene (6 bases). CDR3 length: 12 residues. The V gene's germline CDR1 is SQVTM and CDR2 ANQGSEA. Trimming stripped 2 bases from V and 4 bases from J, with 9 bases between. As DNA, the CDR3 is TGCAGCGTTGAAATCGCGGGGTACGAGCAGTACTTC. It yields the protein CSVEIAGYEQYF.